One T cell receptor beta chain is described in this entry. It was within 2 weeks before study entry that exposed participants met a COVID-19 case. CDR1 is KGHDR, CDR2 SFDVKD, per germline. Trimming cost V 5 bases and J 7 bases; bases outside gene matches: 6. This CDR3 has 14 amino acids. Generated by immunoSEQ multiplex PCR, the TCRdb table keeps only in-frame clones and is missing some. This table holds around 200,000 clones, approximately 86% found once. The data were taken from a study of blood T cell repertoires in COVID-19. Sequenced: PBMCs or T cells enriched from blood (not recorded which). The sequence derives from a woman in her twenties or thirties who had been exposed to COVID-19. The chain couples TRBV24-1 to TRBJ1-4, with 7 bases lining up with TRBD1. CDR3 sequence: CATSARGLIEKLFF. The CDR3 nucleotides read TGTGCCACCAGTGCGAGGGGGCTGATTGAAAAACTGTTTTTT.